These 17 T cell receptor beta chains were all obtained from the same sample, sequenced in a study of cytomegalovirus exposure and HLA in healthy donors. The PCR ran on 60 Vbeta and 13 Jbeta primers. Only in-frame clones appear in the TCRdb table, and some are missing; sequencing was by immunoSEQ multiplex PCR. This sample has about 160,000 clones, with roughly 75% found just once. The sample consisted of PBMCs. These receptors all come from a female donor in good health and CMV-seronegative.

V usage is TRBV7-2 and J usage is TRBJ1-4; the D gene is possibly TRBD1 (5 bases). V was clipped by 4 bases and J by 2 bases, with 11 bases between them. The V gene's germline CDR1 is SGHTA and CDR2 FQGNSA. This CDR3 comprises 15 residues. DNA for the CDR3: TGTGCCAGCAGCTCGCAGGGAGGGACTAATGAAAAACTGTTTTTT. It encodes CASSSQGGTNEKLFF.

This clone was found a few times. The chain carries TRBV5-1 and TRBJ2-1, with 8 bases matching TRBD2. The CDR3 loop spans 15 amino acids. Germline-derived CDR1 and CDR2 are SGHRS and YFSETQ. Trimming took 0 bases from V and 6 from J; bases not matched to a gene: 5. CDR3 DNA sequence: TGCGCCAGCAGCTTGGACAGCGGGAGAATCAATGAGCAGTTCTTC. This sequence encodes CASSLDSGRINEQFF.

The chain recombines TRBV11-3 with TRBJ2-5; D unresolved. The DNA end favors TRBJ2-7, so the J call may be wrong. Germline V gene data show CDR1 as SGHNT and CDR2 as YENEEA. This CDR3 is 13 amino acids long. CDR3 region: CASSLMVGNEQYF. The DNA of the CDR3 is TGTGCCAGCAGCTTAATGGTGGGCAACGAGCAGTACTTC.

This clone occurred a few times. The V call is TRBV9, the J call TRBJ2-7; D not resolved. The V end lost 0 bases, the J end lost 3 bases, and 13 bases lay between the germline ends. Germline CDR1 SGDLS, CDR2 YYNGEE. This CDR3 is built from 15 residues. CDR3 sequence reads: CASSVGGDWYYEQYF. The CDR3 DNA reads TGTGCCAGCAGCGTAGGCGGCGACTGGTACTACGAGCAGTACTTC.

The chain has TRBV2 and TRBJ1-4; tentatively, D is TRBD1 (6 bases). Per germline, CDR1 SNHLY and CDR2 FYNNEI. The V gene lost 0 bases and the J gene lost 5 bases, with 19 bases spanning the gap. This CDR3 is 18 amino acids long. CDR3: CASSEAKGGGYRNEKLFF. For the CDR3, the DNA is TGTGCCAGCAGTGAAGCGAAGGGAGGGGGATATAGGAATGAAAAACTGTTTTTT.

The chain employs TRBV6-1 and TRBJ1-5; D ambiguous. Germline CDR1 reads MNHNS; CDR2 reads SASEGT. The CDR3 covers 17 residues. V was shortened by 1 base and J by 0 bases, with 13 bases between the two germline ends. The DNA of the CDR3 is TGTGCCAGCAGTGAAGTCTGGGCAGGTACTAGCAATCAGCCCCAGCATTTT. It translates to CASSEVWAGTSNQPQHF.

This clone was detected a few times. The chain has TRBV28 and TRBJ2-1; no definite D call. The CDR3 covers 13 residues. The V end lost 4 bases, the J end lost 1 base, and 5 bases lay between the germline ends. The germline gives CDR1 MDHEN, CDR2 SYDVKM. This CDR3 is CASSSTSYNEQFF. In nucleotides, the CDR3 is TGTGCCAGCAGTTCGACATCCTACAATGAGCAGTTCTTC.

The chain recombines TRBV5-1 with TRBJ1-1; a weak D match, TRBD1 (5 bases). Germline V gene sequence: CDR1 SGHRS, CDR2 YFSETQ. The CDR3 has 13 residues. Trimming cost V 4 bases and J 0 bases, with 7 bases left between them. The CDR3 spells CASSVRVNTEAFF. The DNA for the CDR3 is TGCGCCAGCAGCGTCAGGGTGAACACTGAAGCTTTCTTT. Looking up the rest from reference TRBV5-1 and TRBJ1-1 gives the full variable domain: KAGVTQTPRYLIKTRGQQVTLSCSPISGHRSVSWYQQTPGQGLQFLFEYFSETQRNKGNFPGRFSGRQFSNSRSEMNVSTLELGDSALYLCASSVRVNTEAFFGQGTRLTVV.

The rearrangement links TRBV9 to TRBJ2-2, with D perhaps matching TRBD2 (6 bases). Germline loops: CDR1 SGDLS, CDR2 YYNGEE. V lost 0 bases and J 3 bases, leaving 9 bases between the germline ends. This CDR3 spans 15 amino acids. CDR3 amino acids: CASSVGGGYTGELFF. The CDR3, as DNA: TGTGCCAGCAGCGTAGGTGGGGGGTACACCGGGGAGCTGTTTTTT.

This chain uses TRBV6-1 with TRBJ2-7; D perhaps matches TRBD2 (6 bases). V was cut by 2 bases and J by 2 bases, with 13 bases left in between. CDR1 and CDR2 (germline): MNHNS, SASEGT. The CDR3 extends over 15 amino acids. The CDR3 DNA follows: TGTGCCAGCAGTGAAACTCGGGGGAGAACCTACGAGCAGTACTTC. Translating gives CASSETRGRTYEQYF.

The chain links TRBV5-4 to TRBJ2-2; possible D gene TRBD2, 5 bases. Trimming took off 1 base at V and 8 bases at J, with 9 bases between the two ends. The V gene's germline CDR1 is SGHNT and CDR2 YYREEE (reference sequence). The CDR3 runs to 13 residues. The CDR3: CASSLRDKGELFF. CDR3 coding DNA: TGTGCCAGCAGCTTGCGGGATAAGGGGGAGCTGTTTTTT.

This clone was seen just once. This chain links TRBV21-1 with TRBJ2-5; no DNA check was done on the table's D call, TRBD2. TRBV21-1 is assigned pseudogene status. CDR3 length equals 15 residues. CDR3 sequence reads: CASSEVRTGQETQYF. CDR3 bases: TGTGCCAGCAGCGAGGTTAGGACGGGACAAGAGACCCAGTACTTC.

The rearrangement links TRBV5-5 to TRBJ2-5; D is uncertain. There are 13 residues in the CDR3. Per the germline V gene, CDR1 is SGHKS and CDR2 is YYEKEE (reference sequence). The germline V and J ends were trimmed by 5 bases and 5 bases, with 13 bases remaining between them. CDR3 residues: CASRTTWRETQYF. The CDR3, as DNA: TGTGCCAGCAGGACGACCTGGCGGGAGACCCAGTACTTC.

This clone was found once. The V and J genes are TRBV6-6 and TRBJ2-7; D possibly corresponds to TRBD1 (6 bases). In germline, CDR1 is MNHNY, CDR2 SVGAGI (reference sequence). This CDR3 is 15 amino acids long. V lost 5 bases and J lost 4, with 18 bases in between. CDR3 sequence: CASSAPGTYQYEQYF. The CDR3, as DNA: TGTGCCAGCAGTGCCCCCGGGACATACCAGTACGAGCAGTACTTC.

The chain employs TRBV27 and TRBJ1-4; maybe TRBD1 (6 bases). V lost 8 bases to trimming and J lost 1 base, with 8 bases between them. Germline V gene sequence: CDR1 MNHEY, CDR2 SMNVEV (reference sequence). This CDR3 spans 13 amino acids. The CDR3 DNA reads TGTGCCAGCGGCAGGGGAACTAATGAAAAACTGTTTTTT. This sequence encodes CASGRGTNEKLFF.

V and J are TRBV5-6 and TRBJ1-3; tentatively, D is TRBD1 (6 bases). This CDR3 has 16 amino acids. V shed 2 bases and J shed 0 bases, with 12 bases lying between them. Germline V gene sequence: CDR1 SGHDT, CDR2 YYEEEE. CDR3 coding DNA: TGTGCCAGCAGCTTCAGGGGCCCAAGCTCTGGAAACACCATATATTTT. This encodes CASSFRGPSSGNTIYF.

V is TRBV4-1 and J is TRBJ2-7, with a weak D call TRBD1 (6 bases). Between the trimmed V and J ends, which lost 4 bases and 4 bases, there was a span of 8 bases. Germline values: CDR1 MGHRA, CDR2 YSYEKL. The CDR3 contains 12 residues. The CDR3 reads CASSPQGYEQYF. As DNA, the CDR3 is TGCGCCAGCAGCCCACAGGGATACGAGCAGTACTTC.